A selection of T cell receptor beta chains follows, all from one sample in a study of blood T cells in healthy people across ages. MiXCR, run by TCRdb on the 5' RACE reads, gives a single entry per CDR3 protein. Of 650,000 to 1,000,000 distinct CDR3 sequences in the sample, 35% to 40% are singletons; the top ten hold 10% to 15%. Sequencing was carried out using blood. The receptor set was obtained from a man aged 18 to 30 in good health. Both conserved end residues are part of each CDR3. A D gene is named only where the DNA matches it firmly. Where a row states a size, it is once, few, many or the class of an expanded clone; other rows omit it.

clone size	V gene	D gene	J gene	CDR3 protein	CDR3 DNA
.	TRBV20-1	TRBD2	TRBJ2-2	CSASMSSGLNTGELFF	TGCAGTGCTAGTATGTCTAGCGGATTGAACACCGGGGAGCTGTTTTTT
.	TRBV7-9	.	TRBJ2-7	CASSQDWGEWPANYEQYF	TGTGCCAGCAGCCAGGACTGGGGAGAGTGGCCAGCGAACTACGAGCAGTACTTC
.	TRBV25-1	.	TRBJ2-7	CASRGRGGDYEQYF	TGTGCCAGCAGGGGCAGGGGGGGGGATTACGAGCAGTACTTC
few	TRBV12-3/TRBV12-4	TRBD2	TRBJ2-6	CASSTGRPGANVLTF	TGTGCCAGCAGCACCGGGAGGCCCGGGGCCAACGTCCTGACTTTC
.	TRBV5-1	.	TRBJ2-3	CASRPLGREGADTQYF	TGCGCCAGCCGTCCTCTGGGCAGGGAAGGCGCAGATACGCAGTATTTT
.	TRBV5-1	TRBD1	TRBJ1-2	CASSLEPQGWDGYTF	TGCGCCAGCAGCTTGGAGCCACAGGGGTGGGATGGCTACACCTTC
.	TRBV12-3/TRBV12-4	.	TRBJ2-1	CASSFGLGSNEQFF	TGTGCCAGCAGTTTTGGATTGGGAAGCAATGAGCAGTTCTTC
.	TRBV5-6	.	TRBJ2-3	CASSLARVWGDTQYF	TGTGCCAGCAGCTTGGCCCGGGTTTGGGGAGATACGCAGTATTTT
few	TRBV28	TRBD2	TRBJ2-3	CAHASQGLRADTQYF	TGTGCTCACGCATCCCAGGGACTAAGAGCAGATACGCAGTATTTT
.	TRBV6-2/TRBV6-3	.	TRBJ2-1	CASTKYIGGSYNEQFF	TGTGCCAGCACCAAATATATAGGGGGGTCCTACAATGAGCAGTTCTTC
.	TRBV5-1	.	TRBJ1-1	CASSLDGALNTEAFF	TGCGCCAGCAGCTTGGATGGGGCCCTGAACACTGAAGCTTTCTTT
.	TRBV6-5	.	TRBJ2-3	CASRPSLGTTDTQYF	TGTGCCAGCAGGCCCTCCCTAGGCACCACAGATACGCAGTATTTT
few	TRBV5-1	.	TRBJ2-2	CASSLADTTGELFF	TGCGCCAGCAGCTTGGCAGATACTACCGGGGAGCTGTTTTTT
.	TRBV10-3	.	TRBJ2-1	CAISEPDVTVGDEQFF	TGTGCCATCAGCGAGCCGGACGTGACGGTAGGCGATGAGCAGTTCTTC
.	TRBV18	.	TRBJ1-1	CASSAEENTEAFF	TGTGCCAGCTCAGCGGAGGAAAACACTGAAGCTTTCTTT
.	TRBV30	.	TRBJ2-7	CAWSPGGHSDEQYF	TGTGCCTGGAGTCCGGGCGGTCACTCCGACGAGCAGTACTTC
.	TRBV27	.	TRBJ2-3	CASSLRDRGGDTQYF	TGTGCCAGCAGTCTCCGGGACCGTGGTGGGGATACGCAGTATTTT
.	TRBV5-1	TRBD1	TRBJ1-2	CASSQGAKGYTF	TGCGCCAGCAGCCAGGGGGCGAAAGGCTACACCTTC
.	TRBV20-1	.	TRBJ1-1	CSARGEGNTEAFF	TGCAGTGCTAGAGGAGAGGGGAACACTGAAGCTTTCTTT
.	TRBV11-2	TRBD1	TRBJ2-3	CASSSAGDRGHTRDTQYF	TGTGCCAGCAGCTCGGCTGGGGACAGGGGGCATACCCGAGATACGCAGTATTTT
.	TRBV5-1	.	TRBJ2-7	CASSLGAGATSYEQYF	TGCGCCAGCAGCTTGGGTGCAGGGGCGACCTCCTACGAGCAGTACTTC
.	TRBV29-1	.	TRBJ2-1	CSVEQAGTYNEQFF	TGCAGCGTCGAACAGGCTGGGACCTACAATGAGCAGTTCTTC
.	TRBV2	.	TRBJ1-2	CASSAYRASNYGYTF	TGTGCCAGCAGTGCGTACAGGGCTTCTAACTATGGCTACACCTTC
.	TRBV9	.	TRBJ1-2	CASSPNDGANYGYTF	TGTGCCAGCAGCCCCAACGATGGAGCTAACTATGGCTACACCTTC
.	TRBV4-3	.	TRBJ1-1	CASSQDSGAGELAFF	TGCGCCAGCAGCCAAGATTCGGGGGCCGGGGAGTTGGCTTTCTTT
few	TRBV2	.	TRBJ1-5	CASSGSGNQPQHF	TGTGCCAGCAGTGGGTCCGGCAATCAGCCCCAGCATTTT
few	TRBV7-9	.	TRBJ2-3	CASSYRDPTDTQYF	TGTGCCAGCAGCTATCGGGATCCCACAGATACGCAGTATTTT
.	TRBV4-3	TRBD1	TRBJ2-7	CASSQERGQGWYEQYF	TGCGCCAGCAGCCAAGAGCGGGGACAGGGGTGGTACGAGCAGTACTTC
many	TRBV4-1	.	TRBJ2-5	CASSSLLRETQYF	TGCGCCAGCAGCTCCCTCCTCCGAGAGACCCAGTACTTC
few	TRBV30	.	TRBJ2-6	CAWSVGGSGANVLTF	TGTGCCTGGAGTGTAGGGGGGTCTGGGGCCAACGTCCTGACTTTC
.	TRBV20-1	.	TRBJ1-1	CSARDMGEAFF	TGCAGTGCTAGAGATATGGGTGAAGCTTTCTTT
many	TRBV12-3/TRBV12-4	.	TRBJ1-6	CASSLVSYNSPLHF	TGTGCCAGCAGTTTAGTTTCCTATAATTCACCCCTCCACTTT
.	TRBV27	.	TRBJ1-6	CASAPGPGSPLHF	TGTGCCAGCGCTCCAGGGCCTGGTTCACCCCTCCACTTT
.	TRBV20-1	TRBD2	TRBJ2-7	CSAEEREASYEQYF	TGCAGTGCCGAAGAGCGGGAGGCCTCCTACGAGCAGTACTTC
many	TRBV5-5	.	TRBJ1-5	CASSLGQLNQPQHF	TGTGCCAGCAGCTTGGGACAGCTCAATCAGCCCCAGCATTTT
.	TRBV12-3/TRBV12-4	.	TRBJ2-2	CASSSGPQNTGELFF	TGTGCCAGCAGTTCGGGGCCTCAAAACACCGGGGAGCTGTTTTTT
few	TRBV5-6	.	TRBJ2-3	CASSLVTVGGPTDTQYF	TGTGCCAGCAGCTTGGTTACCGTAGGGGGGCCCACAGATACGCAGTATTTT
.	TRBV6-5	.	TRBJ2-7	CASSSPIRSYEQYF	TGTGCCAGCAGTTCACCAATCAGATCCTACGAGCAGTACTTC
many	TRBV7-9	TRBD1	TRBJ1-1	CASSIYTGVAFF	TGTGCCAGCAGCATATATACAGGGGTAGCTTTCTTT
.	TRBV11-2	TRBD2	TRBJ2-3	CASSPRTSGTTDTQYF	TGTGCCAGCAGCCCGCGGACTAGCGGGACCACAGATACGCAGTATTTT
.	TRBV20-1	TRBD2	TRBJ2-1	CSARGVGTSDQYNEQFF	TGCAGTGCTAGAGGCGTGGGGACTAGCGACCAATACAATGAGCAGTTCTTC
.	TRBV5-1	.	TRBJ1-1	CASSLSNRANTEAFF	TGCGCCAGCAGCTTGTCCAACAGGGCGAACACTGAAGCTTTCTTT